Following are 10 T cell receptor beta chains from one sample sequenced in a study of T cell repertoires in cytomegalovirus infection. In TCRdb, the reads were re-called with MiXCR into one record per CDR3 protein. Of approximately 320,000 distinct CDR3 sequences in the sample, over 7.5% were seen once. What was sequenced was PBMCs. The receptors come from a human donor in good health (CMV status not recorded). Some clones in this sample may be carry-over from other donors' samples.

The chain combines TRBV4-1 with TRBJ2-7, with D tentatively TRBD1 or TRBD2 (5 bases each). Germline CDR1 reads MGHRA; CDR2 reads YSYEKL. The CDR3 contains 15 residues. The V gene lost 4 bases and the J gene lost 2 bases, with 15 bases spanning the gap. The CDR3 is CASSPTGTRTYEQYF. The CDR3 DNA sequence: TGCGCCAGCAGCCCCACCGGGACCCGAACCTACGAGCAGTACTTC.

This clonotype turned up a few times. This chain links TRBV6-2 or TRBV6-3 with TRBJ2-7, with 8 nucleotides matching TRBD2. The V gene end was trimmed by 5 bases and the J gene end by 6 bases; junction bases not matched to a gene: 18. Per germline, CDR1 MNHEY and CDR2 SVGEGT. The CDR3 loop spans 17 amino acids. Written as DNA, the CDR3 is TGTGCCAGCAGTCCCCTCCGGAAGGCGGGAGGTAGTAGCGAGCAGTACTTC. Translating gives CASSPLRKAGGSSEQYF.

This sequence joins TRBV5-6 and TRBJ2-3, with unresolved D. The CDR3 loop spans 13 amino acids. The germline V gene encodes CDR1 SGHDT and CDR2 YYEEEE. Trimming pared 2 bases from V and 6 bases from J, leaving 10 bases between. CDR3 sequence: CASSLLYGDTQYF. CDR3 in DNA: TGTGCCAGCAGCTTACTGTACGGGGATACGCAGTATTTT.

This clonotype was seen many times. This rearrangement joins TRBV4-2 to TRBJ2-2, with TRBD2 as a possible D gene (6 bases). V shed 0 bases and J shed 8 bases, with 13 bases lying between them. This CDR3 has 15 residues. Germline V lookup: CDR1 LGHNA, CDR2 YNFKEQ. Here the CDR3 reads CASSQDAGTVGELFF. The DNA of the CDR3 is TGTGCCAGCAGCCAAGATGCGGGAACGGTTGGGGAGCTGTTTTTT.

This chain uses TRBV5-1 with TRBJ2-3, with 13 bases that match TRBD2. Germline V gene data show CDR1 as SGHRS and CDR2 as YFSETQ. CDR3 length: 16 residues. The V gene end was trimmed by 4 bases and the J gene end by 5 bases; junction bases not matched to a gene: 7. Written as DNA, the CDR3 is TGCGCCAGCAGCCCTAGGACTAGCGGGAGAGGAGATACGCAGTATTTT. Translating it yields CASSPRTSGRGDTQYF.

The V call is TRBV25-1, the J call TRBJ1-2, with 8 bases identical to TRBD1. V trimming: 5 bases; J trimming: 8 bases; junction bases outside the gene matches: 16. The CDR3 sequence is 16 residues long. Germline V gives CDR1 MGHDK, CDR2 SYGVNS. This CDR3 reads CASSPTAVGRGQGYTF. CDR3 sequence (DNA): TGTGCCAGCAGTCCAACGGCCGTGGGCAGGGGGCAGGGCTACACCTTC.

The chain combines TRBV12-3 or TRBV12-4 with TRBJ1-5; unclear D gene. Deletions cut 1 base from V and 5 bases from J, with 12 bases between. This CDR3 comprises 15 residues. In DNA, the CDR3 is TGTGCCAGCAGTTTAGGCGGCTTCGGGGATCAGCCCCAGCATTTT. Protein product: CASSLGGFGDQPQHF.

This clonotype appeared many times. V and J are TRBV7-2 and TRBJ1-2; D remains ambiguous. Germline loops: CDR1 SGHTA, CDR2 FQGNSA. Trimming removed 1 base at V and 4 bases at J, with 13 bases between. The CDR3 consists of 15 residues. CDR3 DNA sequence: TGTGCCAGCAGCTTAGACGCAGCCTCGGGCTATGGCTACACCTTC. Translation: CASSLDAASGYGYTF.

This clonotype was counted many times. The chain is built from TRBV20-1 and TRBJ2-7, with D possibly TRBD2 on 6 matching bases. This CDR3 spans 13 amino acids. Trimming took off 4 bases at V and 3 bases at J, with 13 bases between the two ends. Germline CDR1 DFQATT, CDR2 SNEGSKA (reference sequence). CDR3 DNA: TGCAGTGCTATCGCGGGAACGGTCTACGAGCAGTACTTC. Translated, it gives CSAIAGTVYEQYF.

The chain uses TRBV28 and TRBJ2-7; weak D call: TRBD2 (7 bases). V shed 1 base and J shed 5 bases, with 15 bases lying between them. This CDR3 comprises 15 residues. Germline V gene sequence: CDR1 MDHEN, CDR2 SYDVKM. The CDR3 region is CASSLLGGRINEQYF. The CDR3 nucleotides are TGTGCCAGCAGTTTATTGGGGGGGCGCATCAACGAGCAGTACTTC.